The TCR beta chain described here comes from a study of blood T cell repertoires in COVID-19. The CDR3 has 16 amino acids. V was clipped by 5 bases and J by 5 bases; unmatched bases: 7. Germline CDR1 and CDR2: MNHEY and SVGEGT. Clones were sequenced by immunoSEQ multiplex PCR, and TCRdb holds only the in-frame ones, with some missing. The sample comprises approximately 140,000 clones, about 90% of which are singletons, and more than 1.5% rests with the top ten. This clone was detected only a few times. The receptor's source is a woman aged 55-69 years with acute or convalescent COVID-19. Sequences were obtained from peripheral blood. The V and J genes are TRBV6-2 or TRBV6-3 and TRBJ2-2; TRBD2 agrees at 11 bases. Written as DNA, the CDR3 is TGTGCCAGCAGTCCCCTTAGCGGGGGGGATACCGGGGAGCTGTTTTTT. As protein: CASSPLSGGDTGELFF.